This T cell receptor beta chain was retrieved from a study of shared clonotypes between healthy human individuals. Study findings and constraints: Deeper or shallower sequencing was expected to change how clonotypes are shared among donors. Clonotypes shared by all four sorted-subset donors had higher generation probabilities than non-shared clonotypes.

The sample holds many counts of this clone. Its antigen is currently unknown. The ends were cut back, 2 bases at V and 1 base at J, with 11 bases in the middle. The CDR3 runs to 15 residues. From germline, CDR1 is MNHEY and CDR2 SMNVEV (reference sequence). TCRdb keeps only in-frame clones here, not all; method: immunoSEQ multiplex PCR. The sample comprises around 700,000 clones, 55% to 85% of which are singletons, and around 2% rests with the top ten. The sequenced sample was memory CD4+ T cells sorted from blood. Subset specified: CD45RA-negative fraction. This sequence originates from a woman younger than 45 in good health. This rearrangement joins TRBV27 to TRBJ1-1; the D is unclear. In DNA form, the CDR3 reads TGTGCCAGCAGTTTAATGCGGGGAGGGAACACTGAAGCTTTCTTT. Translation gives CASSLMRGGNTEAFF.